This T cell receptor beta chain was found in a study of blood T cell repertoires in COVID-19. The overall study: Italy, Spain and the United States were the sources of the convalescent and acute COVID-19 samples. T cells, B-cell-depleted T cells, or PBMCs provided the cDNA or gDNA that served as material.

The germline V gene encodes CDR1 SGHNT and CDR2 YYREEE (reference sequence). The ends were cut back, 2 bases at V and 1 base at J, with 9 bases in the middle. This CDR3 has 14 amino acids. Authors' analysis steps: Reference gene primer amplification yielded estimated nucleated cell counts. Using immunoSEQ multiplex PCR, the repertoire was profiled, and TCRdb retains in-frame clones only, with some absent. For V, J and clone size, that table is used; D and trimming come from the DNA. The sample lists 310,000 or so clones, approximately 91% occurring once. This receptor was taken from a woman between 25 and 40 years old with COVID-19, enrolled during active disease. V is TRBV5-4 and J is TRBJ1-1; D is uncertain. Sample: peripheral blood. CDR3 residues: CASSFEVANTEAFF. The CDR3 coding sequence is TGTGCCAGCAGCTTCGAGGTAGCGAACACTGAAGCTTTCTTT.